The clone carrying this TCR beta chain was picked up many times. Its antigen is as yet unknown. These data come from a study of T cells in Graves' hyperthyroidism and ophthalmopathy. General study findings and limits: The model foresaw ophthalmopathy a median around seven months prior to onset.

Germline loops: CDR1 DFQATT, CDR2 SNEGSKA (reference sequence). The CDR3 spans 16 residues. Deletions cut 3 bases from V and 0 bases from J, with 18 bases between. There were TCR beta CDR3 regions amplified from RNA transcripts. First-round RT-PCR of the TCR CDR3 relied on the HTBI primer set. In TCRdb, the multiplex PCR reads were re-called with MiXCR into one record per CDR3 protein. The sample carries roughly 380,000 distinct CDR3 sequences, approximately 20% recorded once. Lactation, pregnancy, other autoimmune disease or uncontrolled infection led to exclusion of patients. Extraction of PBMCs used around 9.6 ml of fresh peripheral blood.

The chain has TRBV20-1 and TRBJ2-7; D is perhaps TRBD2 (6 bases). The origin of this receptor is a woman aged 18 to 35 with Graves' hyperthyroidism. The sample was blood. This CDR3 is CSARDLGRGSSYEQYF. CDR3 sequence (DNA): TGCAGTGCTAGGGACCTTGGGCGGGGAAGCTCCTACGAGCAGTACTTC.